One sample yielded the 26 T cell receptor beta chains listed below, sequenced in a study of cytotoxic CD8 clonotypes in ibrutinib-treated CLL. The assay was immunoSEQ multiplex PCR, and TCRdb's table has in-frame clones only and misses some. The sample includes around 60,000 clones, about 65% seen only once; the top ten take roughly 45%. This specimen was PBMCs, taken after 12 months of ibrutinib treatment. These receptors were collected from a human donor with chronic lymphocytic leukemia.

This sequence joins TRBV28 and TRBJ2-3, with 7 positions matching TRBD1. The CDR3 extends over 13 amino acids. V trimming: 3 bases; J trimming: 7 bases; junction bases outside the gene matches: 4. Germline values: CDR1 MDHEN, CDR2 SYDVKM. CDR3 region: CASSFRGPNTQYF. CDR3 nucleotides: TGTGCCAGCAGTTTTAGGGGGCCGAATACGCAGTATTTT.

The genes are TRBV7-2 and TRBJ1-3, with TRBD1 matching 10 bases. The CDR3 covers 16 residues. Germline V gene lookup returns CDR1 SGHTA and CDR2 FQGNSA. The V gene end was trimmed by 3 bases and the J gene end by 2 bases; junction bases not matched to a gene: 4. The CDR3 DNA reads as TGTGCCAGCAGCTTTTCCGGGACAGGGGCTGGAAACACCATATATTTT. Translation gives CASSFSGTGAGNTIYF.

The chain recombines TRBV5-1 with TRBJ2-7, with D unresolved. V shed 1 base and J shed 2 bases, with 13 bases lying between them. Germline loops: CDR1 SGHRS, CDR2 YFSETQ. The CDR3 is 15 amino acids. CDR3 region: CASSLRSVPPYEQYF. CDR3 DNA sequence: TGCGCCAGCAGCTTGAGGTCAGTGCCGCCCTACGAGCAGTACTTC.

The CDR3 spells CASSWGGTNTGELFF. The CDR3 nucleotides read TGTGCCAGCAGTTGGGGAGGCACGAACACCGGGGAGCTGTTTTTT. The chain employs TRBV28 and TRBJ2-2, with D possibly matching TRBD2 (6 bases). The germline V gene encodes CDR1 MDHEN and CDR2 SYDVKM. The CDR3 totals 15 residues. V was cut by 4 bases and J by 0 bases, with 9 bases left in between.

This clone was detected a few times. The chain employs TRBV6-5 and TRBJ2-7; D is undetermined. Germline V gene sequence: CDR1 MNHEY, CDR2 SVGAGI. Trimming took 5 bases from V and 6 from J, leaving 17 bases between them. This CDR3 spans 14 amino acids. The CDR3 DNA is TGTGCCAGCAGTCTCCGTTTTAGTTCTGTCGAGCAGTACTTC. It yields the protein CASSLRFSSVEQYF.

The V and J genes are TRBV2 and TRBJ2-7, with TRBD1 matching 8 bases. Germline loops: CDR1 SNHLY, CDR2 FYNNEI. V dropped 1 base and J dropped 4; count of bases not matched to a gene: 6. The CDR3 spans 15 residues. The DNA for the CDR3 is TGTGCCAGCAGTGAAGTCCCAGGGGGCAGTTACGAGCAGTACTTC. As protein: CASSEVPGGSYEQYF. The whole variable domain, remainder taken from reference TRBV2 and TRBJ2-7, is EPEVTQTPSHQVTQMGQEVILRCVPISNHLYFYWYRQILGQKVEFLVSFYNNEISEKSEIFDDQFSVERPDGSNFTLKIRSTKLEDSAMYFCASSEVPGGSYEQYFGPGTRLTVT.

The chain couples TRBV6-6 to TRBJ2-5, with D unclear. Germline CDR1 and CDR2: MNHNY and SVGAGI (reference sequence). V dropped 2 bases and J dropped 5 bases, with 12 bases sitting between them. The CDR3 contains 14 residues. The DNA of the CDR3 is TGTGCCAGCAGTTACCAGGCCCCGGACGAGACCCAGTACTTC. This encodes CASSYQAPDETQYF.

This clone appeared a few times. This sequence joins TRBV27 and TRBJ2-7; D uncertain. Germline loops: CDR1 MNHEY, CDR2 SMNVEV (reference sequence). V gave up 3 bases and J gave up 2 bases, with 11 bases separating them. The CDR3 contains 14 residues. CDR3 protein: CASSFADTPYEQYF. CDR3 coding DNA: TGTGCCAGCAGTTTTGCGGATACCCCCTACGAGCAGTACTTC.

The chain carries TRBV18 and TRBJ1-1; no reliable D call. Germline assignment: CDR1 KGHSH and CDR2 LQKENI. V shed 3 bases and J shed 1 base, with 3 bases lying between them. CDR3 length: 12 residues. CDR3 DNA sequence: TGTGCCAGCTCACCGCGGAACACTGAAGCTTTCTTT. As protein: CASSPRNTEAFF.

V is TRBV11-2 and J is TRBJ2-1, with a tentative D call TRBD1 (6 bases). Germline CDR1 is SGHAT and CDR2 is FQNNGV. Trimming removed 6 bases from V and 3 bases from J, with 18 bases in between. The CDR3 consists of 16 residues. This CDR3 is CASRKPFRGGYNEQFF. The CDR3 nucleotides are TGTGCCAGCAGGAAACCCTTCAGGGGCGGCTACAATGAGCAGTTCTTC.

The V gene is TRBV5-1, the J gene TRBJ1-1; D is possibly TRBD1 (5 bases). The CDR3 sequence is 14 residues long. V was trimmed by 4 bases and J by 0 bases, leaving 10 bases between them. Germline V gives CDR1 SGHRS, CDR2 YFSETQ. The CDR3 loop is CASSPRQLNTEAFF. DNA of the CDR3: TGCGCCAGCAGCCCGAGACAGCTGAACACTGAAGCTTTCTTT.

The rearrangement joins TRBV11-2 to TRBJ1-4; D unclear. V lost 1 base, J lost 5 bases, and 14 bases lay in between. The CDR3 spans 16 residues. The V gene's germline CDR1 is SGHAT and CDR2 FQNNGV. As DNA, the CDR3 is TGTGCCAGCAGCTTAGGGGTGCAGTTTGGAAATGAAAAACTGTTTTTT. Translation: CASSLGVQFGNEKLFF.

The chain links TRBV11-1 to TRBJ2-3, with 9 bases lining up with TRBD1. Germline V gene sequence: CDR1 SGHAT, CDR2 FQDESV (reference sequence). J was trimmed by 5 bases and V by 1 base; bases with no gene match: 10. This CDR3 has 17 residues. CDR3 sequence: CASSLDYGTGTGDTQYF. The DNA for the CDR3 is TGTGCCAGCAGCTTAGATTATGGGACAGGGACGGGAGATACGCAGTATTTT. Full variable domain (remainder filled in from reference TRBV11-1 and TRBJ2-3): EAEVAQSPRYKITEKSQAVAFWCDPISGHATLYWYRQILGQGPELLVQFQDESVVDDSQLPKDRFSAERLKGVDSTLKIQPAELGDSAMYLCASSLDYGTGTGDTQYFGPGTRLTVL.

This chain joins TRBV28 and TRBJ1-2, with D maybe TRBD1 (5 bases). The CDR3 consists of 14 residues. The V gene lost 4 bases and the J gene lost 1 base, with 10 bases spanning the gap. Per germline, CDR1 MDHEN and CDR2 SYDVKM. CDR3 sequence: CASSSGGGNYGYTF. The DNA for the CDR3 is TGTGCCAGCAGTTCGGGGGGAGGTAACTATGGCTACACCTTC.

The chain joins TRBV7-6 to TRBJ2-1; TRBD2 agrees at 11 bases. The CDR3 runs to 19 residues. The junction had 9 bases not matched to a gene; V was cut back by 1 base and J by 1 base. CDR1 and CDR2 from the germline V gene are SGHVS and FNYEAQ. DNA of the CDR3: TGTGCCAGCAGCTTAGTCCTTACTAGCGGGAGTCTTTCCTACAATGAGCAGTTCTTC. It encodes CASSLVLTSGSLSYNEQFF.

The V gene is TRBV7-7, the J gene TRBJ2-1, with 7 positions matching TRBD1. The V gene end was trimmed by 5 bases and the J gene end by 4 bases; junction bases not matched to a gene: 11. The germline V gene encodes CDR1 SSHAT and CDR2 FNYEAQ (reference sequence). This CDR3 is 16 amino acids long. CDR3 sequence: CASSPYRDRDYNEQFF. The DNA for the CDR3 is TGTGCCAGCAGCCCATACCGGGACAGAGATTACAATGAGCAGTTCTTC.

This chain connects TRBV27 to TRBJ2-5; TRBD2 is a possible D gene (5 bases). V lost 0 bases to trimming and J lost 5 bases, with 16 bases between them. CDR3 length: 16 residues. Germline CDR1 reads MNHEY; CDR2 reads SMNVEV (reference sequence). The CDR3 region is CASSLSRLRAGETQYF. CDR3 in DNA: TGTGCCAGCAGTTTATCTCGCTTGAGGGCCGGGGAGACCCAGTACTTC.

V gene TRBV4-1 combines with J gene TRBJ2-1; D could derive from TRBD1 or TRBD2 (6 bases each). CDR1 is MGHRA and CDR2 is YSYEKL in the germline V gene. The CDR3 covers 17 residues. Trimming shortened V by 4 bases and J by 0 bases, and 16 bases separated the two germline ends. The CDR3 DNA follows: TGCGCCAGCAGCCCCGAGGTAGCGGACAGCTCCTACAATGAGCAGTTCTTC. This codes for CASSPEVADSSYNEQFF.

A remark on this clone: The junction and the germline gene differ at one end; a read error may be behind it. The chain employs TRBV7-7 and TRBJ1-2; no definite D call. Germline V CDR1 and CDR2: SSHAT, FNYEAQ (reference sequence). This CDR3 has 15 residues. CDR3 nucleotide sequence: TGTGCTAGCAGCTTAGAAGTAGGACTAACCTATGGCTACACCTTC. Amino acid sequence: CASSLEVGLTYGYTF.

The CDR3, as DNA: TGTGCCAGCAGTGAATGGACAGGGGGCGAGACCCAGTACTTC. It codes for CASSEWTGGETQYF. The chain carries TRBV25-1 and TRBJ2-5; 11 bases fit TRBD1. Unmatched junction bases numbered 0, after V lost 1 base and J lost 5 bases. The CDR3 sequence is 14 residues long. Germline V gene data show CDR1 as MGHDK and CDR2 as SYGVNS.

The sample holds one count of this clone. The chain has TRBV19 and TRBJ1-4, with D unclear. V dropped 7 bases and J dropped 0 bases, with 6 bases sitting between them. CDR1 is LNHDA, CDR2 SQIVND, per germline (reference sequence). The length of the CDR3 is 13 residues. This chain's CDR3 is CASTGATNEKLFF. CDR3 sequence (DNA): TGTGCCAGTACGGGCGCAACTAATGAAAAACTGTTTTTT.

The chain uses TRBV7-6 and TRBJ2-5; D unresolved. The germline gives CDR1 SGHVS, CDR2 FNYEAQ. The CDR3 covers 13 residues. The V gene lost 1 base and the J gene lost 5 bases, with 8 bases spanning the gap. As DNA, the CDR3 is TGTGCCAGCAGCTTAGGGGGTTGGGAGACCCAGTACTTC. Its protein product is CASSLGGWETQYF.

The V and J genes are TRBV28 and TRBJ2-2, with D hard to call. Germline V lookup: CDR1 MDHEN, CDR2 SYDVKM. With 8 bases removed from V and 9 bases from J, the gap between germline ends came to 13 bases. This CDR3 contains 12 residues. CDR3 protein: CASLSPRRELFF. CDR3 DNA: TGTGCCAGCCTGTCCCCCCGCAGGGAGCTGTTTTTT.

The chain links TRBV5-1 to TRBJ2-7; D gene unclear. The V gene's germline CDR1 is SGHRS and CDR2 YFSETQ. V was cut by 4 bases and J by 6 bases, with 23 bases left in between. This CDR3 comprises 16 residues. CDR3 sequence reads: CASSPGRLPRPGEQYF. As DNA, the CDR3 is TGCGCCAGCAGCCCGGGCCGCCTCCCCAGACCTGGCGAGCAGTACTTC.

This rearrangement joins TRBV27 to TRBJ2-7; unclear D gene. V lost 1 base, J lost 9 bases, and 22 bases lay in between. CDR3 length equals 16 residues. Germline V gene lookup returns CDR1 MNHEY and CDR2 SMNVEV (reference sequence). CDR3 DNA: TGTGCCAGCAGTTTATTCGCAGGCGTCGAGCCGCGTCGGCAGTACTTC. Its protein is CASSLFAGVEPRRQYF.

The chain joins TRBV13 to TRBJ2-7; no clear D gene. This CDR3 is built from 12 residues. In germline, CDR1 is PRHDT, CDR2 FYEKMQ (reference sequence). The V end lost 5 bases, the J end lost 6 bases, and 11 bases lay between the germline ends. The CDR3 nucleotides are TGTGCCAGCAGCCACCGTGCGGCCGAGCAGTACTTC. Encoded protein: CASSHRAAEQYF.